The 26 T cell receptor beta chains below come from one sample, sequenced in a study of blood T cell repertoires in COVID-19. Profiling relied on immunoSEQ multiplex PCR, and the TCRdb table lists in-frame clones only, not all of them. The table has around 260,000 clones, about 88% seen once. Sequencing was performed on peripheral blood. The origin of the receptors is a man aged 55 to 70 who had recovered from COVID-19.

The CDR3 DNA is TGTGCCAGCAGCTCGCGGCTGGAACGCACAGATACGCAGTATTTT. This gives the protein CASSSRLERTDTQYF. The chain links TRBV7-6 to TRBJ2-3; D remains ambiguous. V lost 4 bases, J lost 1 base, and 12 bases lay in between. Germline CDR1 is SGHVS and CDR2 is FNYEAQ. The CDR3 has 15 residues.

The chain combines TRBV5-5 with TRBJ1-5; tentative D call: TRBD1 (6 bases). Trimming removed 2 bases from V and 3 bases from J, with 9 bases in between. The CDR3 runs to 14 residues. The germline V gene has CDR1 SGHKS and CDR2 YYEKEE (reference sequence). CDR3 sequence reads: CASSLQGFNQPQHF. Written as DNA, the CDR3 is TGTGCCAGCAGCTTACAGGGTTTCAATCAGCCCCAGCATTTT.

The CDR3 here is CASSPRASGAKETQYF. CDR3 sequence (DNA): TGCGCCAGCAGCCCAAGGGCTAGCGGGGCCAAAGAGACCCAGTACTTC. The V and J genes are TRBV5-1 and TRBJ2-5; the match to TRBD2 covers 9 bases. V was pared by 4 bases and J by 3 bases, with 10 bases of the junction left unmatched. The germline gives CDR1 SGHRS, CDR2 YFSETQ. The CDR3 is 16 residues long.

V gene TRBV14 combines with J gene TRBJ1-1; TRBD1 matches 7 bases. Germline V gives CDR1 SGHDN, CDR2 FVKESK. V lost 1 base and J lost 0; bases outside the gene matches: 2. This CDR3 contains 15 residues. This chain's CDR3 is CASSQVGTVNTEAFF. In DNA, the CDR3 is TGTGCCAGCAGCCAAGTTGGGACAGTGAACACTGAAGCTTTCTTT.

This clone has at least ten counts. The V and J genes are TRBV2 and TRBJ2-4; TRBD2 agrees at 9 bases. The junction had 6 bases not matched to a gene; V was cut back by 3 bases and J by 3 bases. Germline CDR1 is SNHLY and CDR2 is FYNNEI. CDR3 length: 16 amino acids. In DNA form, the CDR3 reads TGTGCCAGCAGTGAGAAGGAGCGGGGGGTCAAAAACATTCAGTACTTC. This codes for CASSEKERGVKNIQYF.

There are a few counts of this clone. This chain connects TRBV6-1 to TRBJ2-1, with TRBD2 matching over 12 bases. CDR1 is MNHNS and CDR2 is SASEGT in the germline V gene. The ends lost 2 bases at V and 7 bases at J; junction bases unmatched: 6. The CDR3 sequence is 16 residues long. CDR3 sequence (DNA): TGTGCCAGCAGTGAATACCCGGGACTAGCGGGTAATGAGCAGTTCTTC. Amino acids: CASSEYPGLAGNEQFF.

The chain combines TRBV28 with TRBJ2-5, with 10 bases fitting TRBD2. Germline V gene sequence: CDR1 MDHEN, CDR2 SYDVKM. V was clipped by 2 bases and J by 5 bases; unmatched bases: 8. CDR3 size: 16 residues. The CDR3 region has the DNA TGTGCCAGCAGTTTAGGGGTTAGCGGGGGGCCGGAGACCCAGTACTTC. The encoded protein is CASSLGVSGGPETQYF.

This rearrangement joins TRBV21-1 to TRBJ2-1; the table names TRBD1, a call not compared with the DNA. TRBV21-1 constitutes a pseudogene. This CDR3 is 14 amino acids long. The CDR3 nucleotides are TGTGCCAACTGGACAGGGGGCTTGTTAAATGAGCAGTTCTTC. This gives the protein CANWTGGLLNEQFF.

This clone was seen a few times. This rearrangement joins TRBV14 to TRBJ1-2, with D possibly being TRBD1 (5 bases). V shed 4 bases and J shed 8 bases, with 20 bases lying between them. The CDR3 length is 15 residues. CDR1 and CDR2 from the germline V gene are SGHDN and FVKESK. The DNA of the CDR3 is TGTGCCAGCAGCCCTCTGGGCGGGACTCTTTCGGGCTACACCTTC. It encodes CASSPLGGTLSGYTF. Full variable domain (outside the CDR3, taken from reference TRBV14 and TRBJ1-2): EAGVTQFPSHSVIEKGQTVTLRCDPISGHDNLYWYRRVMGKEIKFLLHFVKESKQDESGMPNNRFLAERTGGTYSTLKVQPAELEDSGVYFCASSPLGGTLSGYTFGSGTRLTVV.

This clone was counted only a few times. The chain combines TRBV7-9 with TRBJ2-3; TRBD1 matches at 7 bases. The germline V gene encodes CDR1 SEHNR and CDR2 FQNEAQ (reference sequence). This CDR3 region has 14 residues. V was clipped by 5 bases and J by 7 bases; unmatched bases: 9. The CDR3: CASSNRQGSNTQYF. The CDR3 DNA reads TGTGCCAGCAGCAATCGACAGGGTTCGAATACGCAGTATTTT.

This chain links TRBV6-1 with TRBJ1-1; the D gene is possibly TRBD1 (5 bases). Germline CDR1 and CDR2: MNHNS and SASEGT. The length of the CDR3 is 13 residues. The germline V and J ends were trimmed by 2 bases and 10 bases, with 14 bases remaining between them. The CDR3 bases are TGTGCCAGCAGTGAAACACAGGATGACAGAGCTTTCTTT. Its protein is CASSETQDDRAFF.

V and J are TRBV19 and TRBJ2-7, with D unclear. CDR1 and CDR2 (germline): LNHDA, SQIVND (reference sequence). V was trimmed by 3 bases and J by 2 bases, leaving 8 bases between them. CDR3 length: 13 residues. CDR3 residues: CASSMALPYEQYF. CDR3 in DNA: TGTGCCAGTAGTATGGCTCTGCCCTACGAGCAGTACTTC.

The chain combines TRBV11-3 with TRBJ2-1, with 7 positions matching TRBD2. V gave up 5 bases and J gave up 3 bases; unmatched junction bases: 1. The germline CDR1 and CDR2 sequences are SGHNT and YENEEA. The CDR3 loop spans 13 amino acids. The CDR3 DNA follows: TGTGCCAGCAGCCGGACTAGCTACAATGAGCAGTTCTTC. This sequence encodes CASSRTSYNEQFF.

CDR3 coding DNA: TGTGCCACCAGTCAGACCGGGACTCCCAATGAGCAGTTCTTC. Protein: CATSQTGTPNEQFF. The V call is TRBV24-1, the J call TRBJ2-1; D is perhaps TRBD2 (6 bases). This CDR3 has 14 amino acids. In germline, CDR1 is KGHDR, CDR2 SFDVKD. V lost 6 bases and J 6 bases, leaving 14 bases between the germline ends.

This clone was found a few times. This sequence joins TRBV7-9 and TRBJ1-5; D perhaps matches TRBD1 (6 bases). CDR3 length: 15 residues. Trimming took off 2 bases at V and 6 bases at J, with 14 bases between the two ends. Germline V gene data show CDR1 as SEHNR and CDR2 as FQNEAQ (reference sequence). The CDR3: CASSLYTGSSQPQHF. The DNA of the CDR3 is TGTGCCAGCAGCTTATATACAGGGTCGAGTCAGCCCCAGCATTTT. The whole variable domain, filled in from reference TRBV7-9 and TRBJ1-5, reads DTGVSQNPRHKITKRGQNVTFRCDPISEHNRLYWYRQTLGQGPEFLTYFQNEAQLEKSRLLSDRFSAERPKGSFSTLEIQRTEQGDSAMYLCASSLYTGSSQPQHFGDGTRLSIL.

The V call is TRBV7-9, the J call TRBJ2-7; the match to TRBD1 covers 8 bases. CDR1 and CDR2 (germline): SEHNR, FQNEAQ (reference sequence). Losses at the gene ends were 6 bases for V and 5 bases for J; bases not matched to a gene: 9. CDR3 length equals 14 residues. In DNA form, the CDR3 reads TGTGCCAGCAGACCCGGACAGGGAGGAGACGAGCAGTACTTC. This encodes CASRPGQGGDEQYF.

J is TRBJ1-1 and V is TRBV15; the D gene is possibly TRBD1 (6 bases). The CDR3 loop spans 13 amino acids. Per germline, CDR1 LNHNV and CDR2 YYDKDF (reference sequence). V was shortened by 0 bases and J by 5 bases, with 7 bases between the two germline ends. The CDR3 reads CATSRDDRTEAFF. For the CDR3, the DNA is TGTGCCACCAGCAGAGACGACAGGACTGAAGCTTTCTTT. Together with reference TRBV15 and TRBJ1-1, the CDR3 gives the full variable domain: DAMVIQNPRYQVTQFGKPVTLSCSQTLNHNVMYWYQQKSSQAPKLLFHYYDKDFNNEADTPDNFQSRRPNTSFCFLDIRSPGLGDTAMYLCATSRDDRTEAFFGQGTRLTVV.

V and J are TRBV2 and TRBJ2-5; TRBD1 matches 9 bases. After removal of 5 bases from V and 5 bases from J, the junction contained 6 bases not matched to a gene. CDR3 length equals 14 residues. Germline V gene sequence: CDR1 SNHLY, CDR2 FYNNEI. CDR3 DNA: TGTGCCAGCAGTATGGACAGGGGATTGGAGACCCAGTACTTC. The encoded protein is CASSMDRGLETQYF.

The V call is TRBV19, the J call TRBJ1-5, with D hard to call. The CDR3 covers 15 residues. The germline V gene encodes CDR1 LNHDA and CDR2 SQIVND (reference sequence). Trimming left V 5 bases short and J 2 bases short, with 13 bases between. CDR3 DNA sequence: TGTGCCAGTAGTCCCAGTTGGGGAGGCAATCAGCCCCAGCATTTT. Residues: CASSPSWGGNQPQHF.

The chain carries TRBV18 and TRBJ1-2; 7 nucleotides match TRBD1. V shed 0 bases and J 4 bases; nucleotides not matched to a gene: 8. Germline CDR1 KGHSH, CDR2 LQKENI. The CDR3 loop spans 16 amino acids. Here the CDR3 DNA reads TGTGCCAGCTCACCACCGGTGAAGGGGGCAGTCTATGGCTACACCTTC. It translates to CASSPPVKGAVYGYTF.

This clone was seen just once. V gene TRBV7-2 combines with J gene TRBJ1-2, with 11 bases aligning to TRBD1. The J segment lost 6 bases and the V segment lost 5 bases, leaving 8 bases of the junction unmatched. The CDR3 totals 15 residues. Germline V gene sequence: CDR1 SGHTA, CDR2 FQGNSA. CDR3 bases: TGTGCCAGCAGCATTACCTGGACAGGGGGCGATGGCTACACCTTC. This codes for CASSITWTGGDGYTF.

This clone was recorded only once. The CDR3, as DNA: TGTGCCAGTTTGCGGGACAGGGGATTGTTGACTGAAGCTTTCTTT. Protein: CASLRDRGLLTEAFF. The chain joins TRBV19 to TRBJ1-1; 10 nucleotides agree with TRBD1. Germline-derived CDR1 and CDR2 are LNHDA and SQIVND (reference sequence). This CDR3 spans 15 amino acids. The V gene end was trimmed by 8 bases and the J gene end by 5 bases; junction bases not matched to a gene: 11.

This clone was detected only a few times. The rearrangement uses TRBV7-6 and TRBJ2-1, with 10 bases that match TRBD1. Germline V gene sequence: CDR1 SGHVS, CDR2 FNYEAQ. CDR3 length: 17 residues. Trimming at V came to 1 base and at J to 5 bases, leaving 8 bases not matched to a gene. Here the CDR3 reads CASSLVTRTGGNNEQFF. DNA for the CDR3: TGTGCCAGCAGCTTAGTTACCAGGACAGGGGGGAACAATGAGCAGTTCTTC.

This sequence joins TRBV6-2 or TRBV6-3 and TRBJ2-7; D may be TRBD1 (5 bases). CDR1 MNHEY and CDR2 SVGEGT come from the germline V gene. The CDR3 spans 15 residues. Trimming stripped 0 bases from V and 6 bases from J, with 15 bases between. CDR3 residues: CASSYSTAGLGEQYF. CDR3 nucleotides: TGTGCCAGCAGTTACTCGACAGCAGGCCTCGGCGAGCAGTACTTC.

V and J are TRBV10-3 and TRBJ2-1; D perhaps matches TRBD1 (5 bases). The CDR3 is 15 residues long. Germline-derived CDR1 and CDR2 are ENHRY and SYGVKD. V was pared by 3 bases and J by 7 bases, with 16 bases between. The CDR3 reads CAISDRQGTVNEQFF. The CDR3 DNA reads as TGTGCCATCAGTGATCGGCAGGGTACGGTAAATGAGCAGTTCTTC.

The chain has TRBV19 and TRBJ2-3; D is possibly TRBD1 (6 bases). Trimming removed 4 bases from V and 6 bases from J, with 20 bases in between. CDR1 is LNHDA, CDR2 SQIVND, per germline (reference sequence). CDR3 length: 16 amino acids. CDR3 sequence reads: CASSTPFGTTTDTQYF. The CDR3 DNA follows: TGTGCCAGTAGTACTCCCTTTGGGACAACCACGGATACGCAGTATTTT. The entire variable domain, with the rest obtained from reference TRBV19 and TRBJ2-3, is as follows: DGGITQSPKYLFRKEGQNVTLSCEQNLNHDAMYWYRQDPGQGLRLIYYSQIVNDFQKGDIAEGYSVSREKKESFPLTVTSAQKNPTAFYLCASSTPFGTTTDTQYFGPGTRLTVL.